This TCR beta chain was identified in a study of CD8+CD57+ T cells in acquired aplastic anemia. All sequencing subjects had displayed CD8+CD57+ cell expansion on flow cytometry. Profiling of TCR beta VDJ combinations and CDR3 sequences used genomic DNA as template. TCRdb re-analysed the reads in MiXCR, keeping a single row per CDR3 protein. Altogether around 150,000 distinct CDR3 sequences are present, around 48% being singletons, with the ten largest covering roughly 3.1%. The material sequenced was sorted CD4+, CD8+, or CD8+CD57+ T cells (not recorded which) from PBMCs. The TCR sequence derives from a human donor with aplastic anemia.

As DNA, the CDR3 is TGTGCCAGCGCCGCCGGGACAGCCTCCTACGAGCAGTACTTC. This codes for CASAAGTASYEQYF. The rearrangement links TRBV2 to TRBJ2-7, with TRBD1 identical over 7 bases. The CDR3 has 14 amino acids. With V trimmed by 8 bases and J by 0 bases, 7 bases remained unmatched. Germline CDR1 is SNHLY and CDR2 is FYNNEI.